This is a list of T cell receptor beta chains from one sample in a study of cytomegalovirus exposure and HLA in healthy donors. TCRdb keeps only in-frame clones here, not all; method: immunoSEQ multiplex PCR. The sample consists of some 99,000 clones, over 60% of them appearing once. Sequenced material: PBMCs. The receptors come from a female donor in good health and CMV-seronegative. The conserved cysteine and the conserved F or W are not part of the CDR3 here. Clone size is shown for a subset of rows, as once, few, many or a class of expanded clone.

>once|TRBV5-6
ASSPTDSAYEQY
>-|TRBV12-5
ASGSSGYEQF
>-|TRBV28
ASSRGGTYEQY
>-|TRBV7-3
ASSLTGEGGYGYT
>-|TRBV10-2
ASSDLRRVAF
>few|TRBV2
ASSLTETNQPQH
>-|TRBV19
ASSTPGQGYEQY
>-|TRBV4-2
ASSQDPAGEPTDTQY
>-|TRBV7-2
ASSIGVQGVAPLH
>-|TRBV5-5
ASTPGTGGTDTQY
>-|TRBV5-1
ASSLLASEQF
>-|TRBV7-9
ASSLRGQETQY
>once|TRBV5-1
ASSPGQAPYEQY
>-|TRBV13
ASSPVGGPEQF